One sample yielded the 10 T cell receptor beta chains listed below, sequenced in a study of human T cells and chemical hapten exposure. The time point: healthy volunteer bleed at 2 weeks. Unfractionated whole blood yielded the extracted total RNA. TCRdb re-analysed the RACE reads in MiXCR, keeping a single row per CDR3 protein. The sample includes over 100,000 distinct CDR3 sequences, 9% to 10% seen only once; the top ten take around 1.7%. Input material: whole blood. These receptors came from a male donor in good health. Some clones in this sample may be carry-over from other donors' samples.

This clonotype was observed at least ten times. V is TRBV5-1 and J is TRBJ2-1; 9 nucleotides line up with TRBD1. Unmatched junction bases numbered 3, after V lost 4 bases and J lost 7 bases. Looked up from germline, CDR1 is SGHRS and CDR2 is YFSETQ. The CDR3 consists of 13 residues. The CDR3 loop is CASSIQGANEQFF. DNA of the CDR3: TGCGCCAGCAGCATACAGGGGGCGAATGAGCAGTTCTTC.

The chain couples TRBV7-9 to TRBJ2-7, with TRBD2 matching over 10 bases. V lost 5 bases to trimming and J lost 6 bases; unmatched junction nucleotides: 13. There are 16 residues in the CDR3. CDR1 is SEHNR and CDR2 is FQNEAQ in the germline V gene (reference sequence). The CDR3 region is CASSPLASSGGGEQYF. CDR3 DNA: TGTGCCAGCAGCCCCCTGGCGTCTAGCGGGGGCGGCGAGCAGTACTTC.

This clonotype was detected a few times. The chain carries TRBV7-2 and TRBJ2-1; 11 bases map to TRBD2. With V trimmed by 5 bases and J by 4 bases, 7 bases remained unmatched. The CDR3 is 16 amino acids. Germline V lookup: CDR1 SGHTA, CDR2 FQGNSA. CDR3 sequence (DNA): TGTGCCAGCAGCCGTAGCGGGGGGGCTGTGTACAATGAGCAGTTCTTC. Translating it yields CASSRSGGAVYNEQFF.

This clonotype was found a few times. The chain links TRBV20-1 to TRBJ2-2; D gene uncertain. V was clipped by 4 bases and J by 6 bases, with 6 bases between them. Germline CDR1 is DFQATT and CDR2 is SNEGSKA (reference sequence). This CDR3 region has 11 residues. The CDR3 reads CSATVAGELFF. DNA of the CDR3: TGCAGTGCTACTGTCGCCGGGGAGCTGTTTTTT.

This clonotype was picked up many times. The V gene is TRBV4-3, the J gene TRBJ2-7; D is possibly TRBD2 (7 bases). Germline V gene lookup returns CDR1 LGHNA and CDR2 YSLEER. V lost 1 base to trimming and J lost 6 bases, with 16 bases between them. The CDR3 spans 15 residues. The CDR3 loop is CASSQVRGHPPEQYF. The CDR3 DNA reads TGCGCCAGCAGCCAAGTGCGGGGGCACCCACCCGAGCAGTACTTC.

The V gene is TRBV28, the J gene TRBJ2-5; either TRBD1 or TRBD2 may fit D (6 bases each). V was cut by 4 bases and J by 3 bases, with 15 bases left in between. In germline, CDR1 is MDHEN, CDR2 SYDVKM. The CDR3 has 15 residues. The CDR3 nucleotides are TGTGCCAGCAGTTCCCCCCCGGGGGACAAAGAGACCCAGTACTTC. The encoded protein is CASSSPPGDKETQYF.

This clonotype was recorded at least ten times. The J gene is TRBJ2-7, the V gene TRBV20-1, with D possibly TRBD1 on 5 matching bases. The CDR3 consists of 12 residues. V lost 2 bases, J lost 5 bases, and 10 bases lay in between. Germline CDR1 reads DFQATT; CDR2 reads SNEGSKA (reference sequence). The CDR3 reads CSARSRQNEQYF. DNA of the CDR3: TGCAGTGCTAGATCCCGACAGAACGAGCAGTACTTC.

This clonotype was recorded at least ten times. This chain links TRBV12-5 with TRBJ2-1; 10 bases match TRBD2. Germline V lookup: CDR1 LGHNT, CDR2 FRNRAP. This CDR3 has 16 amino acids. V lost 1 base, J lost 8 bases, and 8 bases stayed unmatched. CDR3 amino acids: CASGLDPLAGVYEQFF. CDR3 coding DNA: TGTGCTAGTGGTTTGGACCCTCTAGCGGGAGTCTATGAGCAGTTCTTC.

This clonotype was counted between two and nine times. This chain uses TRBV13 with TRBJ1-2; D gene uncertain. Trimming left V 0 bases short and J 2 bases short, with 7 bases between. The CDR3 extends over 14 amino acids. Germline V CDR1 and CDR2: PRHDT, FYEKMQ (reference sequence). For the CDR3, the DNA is TGTGCCAGCAGCTTAGGGTCTCGGAACTATGGCTACACCTTC. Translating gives CASSLGSRNYGYTF.

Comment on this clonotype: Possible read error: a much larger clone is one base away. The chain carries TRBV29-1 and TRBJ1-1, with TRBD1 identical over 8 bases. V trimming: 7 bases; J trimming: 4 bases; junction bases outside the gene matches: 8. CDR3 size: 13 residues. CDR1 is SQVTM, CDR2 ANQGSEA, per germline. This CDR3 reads CSALTGGGTEAFF. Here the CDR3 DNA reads TGCAGCGCCCTCACAGGGGGAGGCACTGAAGCTTTCTTT. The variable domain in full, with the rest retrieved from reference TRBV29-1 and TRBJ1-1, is SAVISQKPSRDICQRGTSLTIQCQVDSQVTMMFWYRQQPGQSLTLIATANQGSEATYESGFVIDKFPISRPNLTFSTLTVSNMSPEDSSIYLCSALTGGGTEAFFGQGTRLTVV.